Listed below are T cell receptor beta chains from one sample, sequenced in a study of identical twins. TCRdb reanalysed the 5' RACE reads using MiXCR and keeps one entry per CDR3 protein. The top ten hold roughly 0.42% of the sample, which has about 530,000 distinct CDR3 sequences, 13% to 15% seen once. This sample also appeared in a second study, on yellow fever vaccine responses in identical twins.

Sequenced sample: CD4+ T cells sorted from blood. Source of these receptors: a woman aged 18-30 years in good health. Both conserved end residues are part of each CDR3. A D gene is named only where the DNA matches it firmly. Rows give clone size only sometimes, using once, few, many, or a class for an expanded clone.

len: 11
abundance: few
v_gene: TRBV2
d_gene: -
j_gene: TRBJ1-2
CDR3aa: CASSDIVGYTF
CDR3nt: TGTGCCAGCAGTGATATAGTCGGCTACACCTTC

len: 14
abundance: few
v_gene: TRBV12-3/TRBV12-4
d_gene: -
j_gene: TRBJ2-3
CDR3aa: CASSPPDSTDTQYF
CDR3nt: TGTGCCAGCAGTCCGCCGGACAGTACAGATACGCAGTATTTT

len: 14
abundance: -
v_gene: TRBV2
d_gene: -
j_gene: TRBJ2-3
CDR3aa: CASSELPGGDTQYF
CDR3nt: TGTGCCAGCAGTGAACTTCCTGGCGGAGATACGCAGTATTTT

len: 13
abundance: few
v_gene: TRBV11-3
d_gene: -
j_gene: TRBJ2-7
CDR3aa: CASSFGDSYEQYF
CDR3nt: TGTGCCAGCAGCTTTGGGGATTCCTACGAGCAGTACTTC

len: 14
abundance: -
v_gene: TRBV20-1
d_gene: -
j_gene: TRBJ2-1
CDR3aa: CSAPRASRVNEQFF
CDR3nt: TGCAGTGCCCCCAGGGCTAGCAGGGTAAATGAGCAGTTCTTC

len: 13
abundance: few
v_gene: TRBV10-3
d_gene: TRBD1
j_gene: TRBJ1-5
CDR3aa: CATGTGPGQPQHF
CDR3nt: TGTGCCACGGGGACAGGGCCTGGGCAGCCCCAGCATTTT

len: 14
abundance: -
v_gene: TRBV7-8
d_gene: -
j_gene: TRBJ1-5
CDR3aa: CASSSDSGNQPQHF
CDR3nt: TGTGCCAGCAGCTCCGACAGCGGGAATCAGCCCCAGCATTTT

len: 14
abundance: few
v_gene: TRBV2
d_gene: -
j_gene: TRBJ2-2
CDR3aa: CASGGASFPGELFF
CDR3nt: TGTGCCAGCGGGGGAGCTAGCTTCCCCGGGGAGCTGTTTTTT

len: 14
abundance: few
v_gene: TRBV20-1
d_gene: -
j_gene: TRBJ2-1
CDR3aa: CSARKAGSYNEQFF
CDR3nt: TGCAGTGCTAGAAAAGCGGGCTCCTACAATGAGCAGTTCTTC

len: 16
abundance: few
v_gene: TRBV12-3/TRBV12-4
d_gene: TRBD1
j_gene: TRBJ2-2
CDR3aa: CASGSPGQRNTGELFF
CDR3nt: TGTGCCAGCGGGTCACCGGGACAGAGGAACACCGGGGAGCTGTTTTTT

len: 16
abundance: few
v_gene: TRBV9
d_gene: -
j_gene: TRBJ2-5
CDR3aa: CASSAAGTAGSGTQYF
CDR3nt: TGTGCCAGCAGCGCAGCCGGGACCGCGGGGTCGGGGACCCAGTACTTC

len: 14
abundance: few
v_gene: TRBV10-3
d_gene: TRBD1
j_gene: TRBJ2-1
CDR3aa: CAISHFDRDNEQFF
CDR3nt: TGTGCCATCAGCCACTTCGACAGGGACAATGAGCAGTTCTTC

len: 14
abundance: few
v_gene: TRBV20-1
d_gene: -
j_gene: TRBJ2-5
CDR3aa: CSFPSSRVLETQYF
CDR3nt: TGCAGTTTCCCCTCTTCCCGGGTTTTGGAGACCCAGTACTTC

len: 17
abundance: -
v_gene: TRBV11-2
d_gene: TRBD2
j_gene: TRBJ2-7
CDR3aa: CASSQLVSGRSSYEQYF
CDR3nt: TGTGCCAGCAGCCAGCTGGTCAGCGGGAGAAGCTCCTACGAGCAGTACTTC

len: 16
abundance: -
v_gene: TRBV15
d_gene: TRBD1
j_gene: TRBJ2-1
CDR3aa: CATSLSPGGSYNEQFF
CDR3nt: TGTGCCACCAGCTTATCACCAGGGGGTTCCTACAATGAGCAGTTCTTC

len: 16
abundance: few
v_gene: TRBV5-1
d_gene: -
j_gene: TRBJ2-5
CDR3aa: CASSLKKGSLKETQYF
CDR3nt: TGCGCCAGCAGCTTGAAGAAGGGAAGTCTTAAAGAGACCCAGTACTTC